This T cell receptor (beta chain) was captured in a study of shared clonotypes between healthy human individuals. CDR1 is SGHTA and CDR2 is FQGNSA in the germline V gene. This CDR3 contains 17 residues. V lost 0 bases to trimming and J lost 2 bases, with 14 bases between them. In this sample, this clone turned up a few times. TCRdb's table, derived via immunoSEQ multiplex PCR, lists solely in-frame clones and lacks some. This sample has about 1 million clones, with about 75% found just once. The sample was memory CD4+ T cells sorted from blood. Subset defined: CD45RA-negative fraction. This rearrangement joins TRBV7-2 to TRBJ1-3; a possible D gene is TRBD1 (6 bases). The clonotype was recovered from a young man in good health. Here the CDR3 DNA reads TGTGCCAGCAGCTTAGCGCGGGGCAGGGGTGCTGGAAACACCATATATTTT. It yields the protein CASSLARGRGAGNTIYF.